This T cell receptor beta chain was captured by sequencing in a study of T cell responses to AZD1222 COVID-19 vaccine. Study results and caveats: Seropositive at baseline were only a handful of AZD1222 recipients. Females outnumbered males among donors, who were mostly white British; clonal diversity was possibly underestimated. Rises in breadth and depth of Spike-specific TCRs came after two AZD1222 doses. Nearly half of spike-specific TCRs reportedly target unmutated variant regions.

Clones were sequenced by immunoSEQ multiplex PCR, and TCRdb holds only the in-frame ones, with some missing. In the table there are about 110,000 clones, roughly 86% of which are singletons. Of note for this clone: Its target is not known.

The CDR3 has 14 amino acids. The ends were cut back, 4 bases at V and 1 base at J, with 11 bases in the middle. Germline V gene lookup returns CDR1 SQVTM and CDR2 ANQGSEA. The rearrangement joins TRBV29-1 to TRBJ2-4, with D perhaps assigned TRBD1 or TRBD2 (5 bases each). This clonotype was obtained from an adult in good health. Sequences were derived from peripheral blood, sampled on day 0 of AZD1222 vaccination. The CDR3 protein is CSVVGVRAKNIQYF. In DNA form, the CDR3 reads TGCAGCGTTGTGGGGGTTCGGGCCAAAAACATTCAGTACTTC.